This TCR beta chain was sequenced for a study of blood T cell repertoires in COVID-19. Trimming stripped 4 bases from V and 7 bases from J, with 14 bases between. The CDR3 loop spans 13 amino acids. The germline V gene has CDR1 SGHNT and CDR2 YYREEE (reference sequence). In the original analysis: Amplified reference gene primers provided the basis for estimating nucleated cell counts. Sequencing used immunoSEQ multiplex PCR; TCRdb keeps in-frame clones, though not all of them. V, J and clone size reflect that table, while D and trimming were determined from the DNA. This table has more than 95,000 clones, just under 85% appearing once.

The TCR comes from a man aged 70 or older with active or convalescent COVID-19. Sequencing was performed on peripheral blood. The V gene is TRBV5-4, the J gene TRBJ2-5, with D perhaps matching TRBD1 (6 bases). This chain's CDR3 is CASSNQGIGTQYF. CDR3 bases: TGTGCCAGCAGCAATCAGGGGATCGGGACCCAGTACTTC.